A selection of T cell receptor beta chains follows, all from one sample in a study of OX40 agonist ivuxolimab in advanced cancers. The repertoire was sequenced with immunoSEQ multiplex PCR; TCRdb's copy has only in-frame clones and lacks some. Of 65,000 to 85,000 clones listed, just under 85% are singletons. Sample: CD4+ or CD8+ T cells sorted from blood, taken in a trial of the OX40 agonist ivuxolimab. These receptors were taken from an adult with an advanced solid tumor such as melanoma, head and neck, liver or kidney cancer. Each CDR3 is given with its conserved first and last residue. Fields, in order: D gene, clone size, V gene, CDR3 length, J gene, CDR3 DNA, CDR3 protein. The D gene is left open where the match is weak. The size field is filled for only some rows; it gives once, few, many or a size class.

NA	NA	TRBV30	15	TRBJ1-3	TGTGCCTGGAGCAAAGTCAGGGGCTGGGAAAACACCATATATTTT	CAWSKVRGWENTIYF
NA	NA	TRBV10-1	13	TRBJ1-5	TGCGCCAGCAGTGAGTCGGGGGATCAGCCCCAGCATTTT	CASSESGDQPQHF
TRBD2	NA	TRBV5-1	16	TRBJ2-3	TGCGCCAGCAGCCGCCGGGAGGCGGGGGTGTCAGGTACGCAGTATTTT	CASSRREAGVSGTQYF
TRBD2	NA	TRBV5-1	16	TRBJ2-1	TGCGCCAGCAGCTTGGTAAGCGGGGGGGACTACAATGAGCAGTTCTTC	CASSLVSGGDYNEQFF
TRBD1	NA	TRBV28	15	TRBJ1-2	TGTGCCAGCAGACAAGGGACAGGGGCAGGCTATGGCTACACCTTC	CASRQGTGAGYGYTF
NA	once	TRBV27	16	TRBJ2-7	TGTGCCAGCAGTCCATTCGACAGGCTTCGGACCTACGAGCAGTACTTC	CASSPFDRLRTYEQYF
NA	NA	TRBV15	16	TRBJ2-3	TGTGCCACCAGCAGAGGCGCAAGCGGATACACAGATACGCAGTATTTT	CATSRGASGYTDTQYF
NA	NA	TRBV9	16	TRBJ1-1	TGTGCCAGCAGCCCGCGCCAGTCGGTACGGAACACTGAAGCTTTCTTT	CASSPRQSVRNTEAFF
NA	few	TRBV6-5	13	TRBJ1-1	TGTGCCAGCAGTTACTTCACCAACACTGAAGCTTTCTTT	CASSYFTNTEAFF
NA	NA	TRBV19	14	TRBJ1-6	TGTGCCAGTAGTATGGGACTAATTAATTCACCCCTCCACTTT	CASSMGLINSPLHF
TRBD1	NA	TRBV19	17	TRBJ2-5	TGTGCCAGTACCCCTGGGGTACGGACAGGGGGAACGGAGACCCAGTACTTC	CASTPGVRTGGTETQYF
TRBD1	few	TRBV7-3	14	TRBJ2-3	TGTGCCAGCAGCCCGGACAGGGCAACAGATACGCAGTATTTT	CASSPDRATDTQYF
NA	NA	TRBV5-1	15	TRBJ2-7	TGCGCCAGCAGCTTAGGGGGGTCCCTCACCTACGAGCAGTACTTC	CASSLGGSLTYEQYF
TRBD1	few	TRBV29-1	13	TRBJ2-7	TGCAGCGTTTGGACAGGGGGCTCCTACGAGCAGTACTTC	CSVWTGGSYEQYF
NA	NA	TRBV10-2	12	TRBJ1-1	TGCGCCAGCAGTGGGATGAACACTGAAGCTTTCTTT	CASSGMNTEAFF
TRBD2	NA	TRBV11-1	13	TRBJ2-7	TGTGCCAGCAGCTTTTCCGGGACTAGCGGGACGTACTTC	CASSFSGTSGTYF
TRBD2	NA	TRBV29-1	14	TRBJ2-3	TGCAGCGTTGGGACTAGCGGGAGATCTGATACGCAGTATTTT	CSVGTSGRSDTQYF
TRBD1	NA	TRBV7-6	15	TRBJ2-2	TGTGCCAGCAGCTCGGGACAGGGGTGGACCGGGGAGCTGTTTTTT	CASSSGQGWTGELFF
NA	NA	TRBV7-2	13	TRBJ1-1	TGTGCCAGCAGCTCGAGTTGGGGGACTGAAGCTTTCTTT	CASSSSWGTEAFF
TRBD1	NA	TRBV7-8	14	TRBJ2-7	TGTGCCAGCAGCCCCCGTGACAGGGCAGGAGAGCAGTACTTC	CASSPRDRAGEQYF
TRBD1	NA	TRBV4-1	14	TRBJ1-1	TGCGCCAGCAGCCAACAGGGGGCGAACACTGAAGCTTTCTTT	CASSQQGANTEAFF
TRBD1	NA	TRBV2	16	TRBJ2-3	TGTGCCAGCAGTGACCCAACGGGACAGATCACAGATACGCAGTATTTT	CASSDPTGQITDTQYF
TRBD1	NA	TRBV6-1	14	TRBJ2-7	TGTGCCAGCGTGCGGACAGGGGTTACTCACGAGCAGTACTTC	CASVRTGVTHEQYF
NA	NA	TRBV28	13	TRBJ1-5	TGTGCCAGCACCCCCGGACAGAGTCAGCCCCAGCATTTT	CASTPGQSQPQHF
TRBD1	NA	TRBV30	15	TRBJ1-6	TGTGCCTTTATGCACCAGGACAGGGGTATTTCACCCCTCCACTTT	CAFMHQDRGISPLHF
TRBD1	NA	TRBV7-3	12	TRBJ2-3	TGTGCCAGCAGTTTCGGACAGGGCACGCAGTATTTT	CASSFGQGTQYF
NA	NA	TRBV2	12	TRBJ1-2	TGTGCCAGCTCACAGGATCTCTATGGCTACACCTTC	CASSQDLYGYTF
TRBD1	NA	TRBV6-5	15	TRBJ2-7	TGTGCCAGCAGACCCTCCGGGACAGAGGCCTACGAGCAGTACTTC	CASRPSGTEAYEQYF
TRBD2	NA	TRBV7-3	13	TRBJ2-7	TGTGCCAGTTCGAAAGCGGGAGGACCCGAGCAGTACTTC	CASSKAGGPEQYF
TRBD1	NA	TRBV19	14	TRBJ2-7	TGTGCCAGTAGGGAAAGGACAGGGGATTACGAGCAGTACTTC	CASRERTGDYEQYF
TRBD1	NA	TRBV6-1	17	TRBJ1-5	TGTGCCAGCAGTGAAAGGACAGGGGCGTATAGCAATCAGCCCCAGCATTTT	CASSERTGAYSNQPQHF
NA	NA	TRBV18	12	TRBJ1-1	TGTGCCAGCTCACCAGGTAATGTTGAAGCTTTCTTT	CASSPGNVEAFF
NA	NA	TRBV7-9	15	TRBJ2-5	TGTGCCAGCAGCCCGAGGGGGGGCCGCGAGGAGACCCAGTACTTC	CASSPRGGREETQYF
NA	NA	TRBV5-4	16	TRBJ1-3	TGTGCCAGCAGCACCCAAACAGGGTCGGATGGAAACACCATATATTTT	CASSTQTGSDGNTIYF
NA	NA	TRBV7-8	13	TRBJ2-1	TGTGCCAGCAGCTTAGGGCGGAACAATGAGCAGTTCTTC	CASSLGRNNEQFF
NA	few	TRBV4-1	18	TRBJ1-3	TGCGCCAGCAGCCAAAAAGGGGGGGGAGGGGCGTCTGGAAACACCATATATTTT	CASSQKGGGGASGNTIYF
NA	NA	TRBV27	13	TRBJ2-7	TGTGCCAGCACCCCCCTCGGGGGCTACGAGCAGTACTTC	CASTPLGGYEQYF
NA	few	TRBV5-6	13	TRBJ1-5	TGTGCCAGCAGCTTGGAACAGGATCAGCCCCAGCATTTT	CASSLEQDQPQHF
NA	NA	TRBV28	15	TRBJ1-2	TGTGCCAGCAGGTCCCGGGGGGGAACTAACTATGGCTACACCTTC	CASRSRGGTNYGYTF
NA	NA	TRBV28	15	TRBJ2-7	TGTGCCAGCAGTTCCGGTAGTGCAGCCTCCTACGAGCAGTACTTC	CASSSGSAASYEQYF
TRBD1	NA	TRBV19	15	TRBJ2-7	TGTGCCAGTAGTATCGGACAGGCGGCGGTGAGCGAGCAGTACTTC	CASSIGQAAVSEQYF
TRBD1	NA	TRBV5-1	16	TRBJ2-5	TGCGCCAGCAGCTTGGCCACGGGACAGGGGATTGAGACCCAGTACTTC	CASSLATGQGIETQYF
NA	NA	TRBV5-4	15	TRBJ2-1	TGTGCCAGCAGCGTATGGACTGTCTCCTACAATGAGCAGTTCTTC	CASSVWTVSYNEQFF
NA	NA	TRBV7-2	13	TRBJ1-4	TGTGCCAGCAGCTTAACGGCCGGCGAAAAACTGTTTTTT	CASSLTAGEKLFF
NA	few	TRBV10-3	14	TRBJ2-1	TGTGCCATCAGTGAAGGGCTCAGGGGCGGTGAGCAGTTCTTC	CAISEGLRGGEQFF
TRBD1	NA	TRBV20-1	11	TRBJ2-7	TGCAGTGCTAAACAGGGGGAGGAGCAGTACTTC	CSAKQGEEQYF
NA	few	TRBV18	13	TRBJ1-2	TGTGCCAGCTCACCCGACAGGAACTATGGCTACACCTTC	CASSPDRNYGYTF
TRBD2	few	TRBV18	15	TRBJ2-7	TGTGCCAGCTCACCCGTCCCTACTAGCGACTACGAGCAGTACTTC	CASSPVPTSDYEQYF
TRBD2	few	TRBV6-1	15	TRBJ2-1	TGTGCCAGCAATCCGGGACTAGGGAGTTACAATGAGCAGTTCTTC	CASNPGLGSYNEQFF
NA	NA	TRBV19	12	TRBJ1-1	TGTGCCAGCACTATCGGGGACACTGAAGCTTTCTTT	CASTIGDTEAFF
TRBD1	NA	TRBV4-1	15	TRBJ1-5	TGCGCCAGCAGCCAAGGGAGACAGGGGCTAACACCCCAGCATTTT	CASSQGRQGLTPQHF
NA	NA	TRBV27	14	TRBJ1-1	TGTGCCAGCAGTTTCAGAGGGTTTAACACTGAAGCTTTCTTT	CASSFRGFNTEAFF
NA	NA	TRBV21-1	19	TRBJ1-1	TGTGCCAGCAGCAAGTCCGGGCAGCTCCTACTCCTTCTGAACACTGAAGCTTTCTTT	CASSKSGQLLLLLNTEAFF
NA	NA	TRBV5-6	19	TRBJ2-6	TGTGCCAGCAGCCCTCAACGGTCCTGGTATTTGGGAGGGGCCAACGTCCTGACTTTC	CASSPQRSWYLGGANVLTF
NA	few	TRBV30	12	TRBJ1-2	TGTGCCTGGTCCCCCCACTTCTATGGCTACACCTTC	CAWSPHFYGYTF
NA	NA	TRBV19	14	TRBJ1-3	TGTGCCAGTAGTACAGGATTCTCTGGAAACACCATATATTTT	CASSTGFSGNTIYF
NA	NA	TRBV5-1	14	TRBJ1-5	TGCGCCAGCAGCCCCGACAGCTTGGGTCAGCCCCAGCATTTT	CASSPDSLGQPQHF
NA	NA	TRBV10-1	13	TRBJ2-1	TGCGCCAGCAGTGAGTCGGGAGTGAATGAGCAGTTCTTC	CASSESGVNEQFF